These 23 T cell receptor beta chains originate from one sample sequenced in a study of cytomegalovirus exposure and HLA in healthy donors. PCR involved 60 Vbeta and 13 Jbeta primers. Here immunoSEQ multiplex PCR was the method, and the copy in TCRdb shows in-frame clones only, minus some. The repertoire includes fewer than 200,000 clones, 80% of them detected once, and approximately 4.8% sits in the top ten. Sequencing used PBMCs. The receptors here all came from a man aged 25-45 years in good health and CMV-seronegative.

The rearrangement joins TRBV5-4 to TRBJ1-1; D not certain. In germline, CDR1 is SGHNT, CDR2 YYREEE (reference sequence). The V end lost 2 bases, the J end lost 0 bases, and 5 bases lay between the germline ends. The CDR3 runs 13 residues. CDR3 region: CASSFSVNTEAFF. CDR3 nucleotide sequence: TGTGCCAGCAGCTTTTCAGTGAACACTGAAGCTTTCTTT. Full variable domain (rest looked up from reference TRBV5-4 and TRBJ1-1): ETGVTQSPTHLIKTRGQQVTLRCSSQSGHNTVSWYQQALGQGPQFIFQYYREEENGRGNFPPRFSGLQFPNYSSELNVNALELDDSALYLCASSFSVNTEAFFGQGTRLTVV.

V gene TRBV7-9 combines with J gene TRBJ2-7, with TRBD1 identical over 7 bases. Trimming took 2 bases from V and 3 from J; bases not matched to a gene: 10. Looked up from germline, CDR1 is SEHNR and CDR2 is FQNEAQ (reference sequence). The CDR3 contains 16 residues. The DNA for the CDR3 is TGTGCCAGCAGCTTACCGGCCGGGACAGCCAACTACGAGCAGTACTTC. This encodes CASSLPAGTANYEQYF.

The chain recombines TRBV19 with TRBJ1-3; no clear D. Germline values: CDR1 LNHDA, CDR2 SQIVND (reference sequence). V was trimmed by 8 bases and J by 3 bases, leaving 17 bases between them. The CDR3 runs to 15 residues. As DNA, the CDR3 is TGTGCCAGTCGGACCGACGCGGGTGGTGGAAACACCATATATTTT. It translates to CASRTDAGGGNTIYF.

The genes are TRBV10-3 and TRBJ1-1; TRBD1 agrees at 9 bases. Germline V gene sequence: CDR1 ENHRY, CDR2 SYGVKD. Unmatched junction bases numbered 9, after V lost 0 bases and J lost 4 bases. The CDR3 covers 17 residues. The CDR3 sequence: CAISESRTGTGFTEAFF. The CDR3 coding sequence is TGTGCCATCAGTGAGTCGAGAACCGGGACAGGGTTCACTGAAGCTTTCTTT.

This sequence joins TRBV5-1 and TRBJ1-3, with D tentatively TRBD1 (6 bases). Trimming removed 4 bases at V and 0 bases at J, with 11 bases between. The CDR3 is 15 residues long. Germline V gene sequence: CDR1 SGHRS, CDR2 YFSETQ. In nucleotides, the CDR3 is TGCGCCAGCAGCGAGGGGGACTACTCTGGAAACACCATATATTTT. Its translation is CASSEGDYSGNTIYF.

This rearrangement joins TRBV23-1 to TRBJ1-5; weak D call: TRBD1 (6 bases). TRBV23-1 counts as an open reading frame of uncertain function. There are 13 residues in the CDR3. Trimming took off 8 bases at V and 8 bases at J, with 16 bases between the two ends. CDR3 nucleotides: TGCGCCAGCTCACCCACAGGGATCGAGCCCCAGCATTTT. Its translation is CASSPTGIEPQHF.

This sequence joins TRBV11-1 and TRBJ1-2, with a tentative D call TRBD1 (6 bases). The CDR3 runs 15 residues. Deletions cut 6 bases from V and 0 bases from J, with 14 bases between. Germline CDR1 reads SGHAT; CDR2 reads FQDESV (reference sequence). CDR3 amino acids: CASSSLDSSNYGYTF. CDR3 nucleotide sequence: TGTGCCAGCAGTTCCCTGGACAGTTCTAACTATGGCTACACCTTC.

V and J are TRBV11-2 and TRBJ2-3, with D uncertain. V lost 4 bases and J 3 bases, leaving 8 bases between the germline ends. The CDR3 consists of 13 residues. Germline V gene sequence: CDR1 SGHAT, CDR2 FQNNGV. CDR3 nucleotides: TGTGCCAGCAGCTCCCCTTTGACAGATACGCAGTATTTT. Protein: CASSSPLTDTQYF.

The chain is built from TRBV27 and TRBJ2-7; 12 nucleotides match TRBD1. The CDR3 consists of 17 residues. The trim removed 1 base at V and 4 bases at J, leaving 8 bases unmatched. CDR1 MNHEY and CDR2 SMNVEV come from the germline V gene (reference sequence). CDR3 in amino acids: CASSLLAGTGGVYEQYF. The DNA of the CDR3 is TGTGCCAGCAGTTTATTGGCGGGGACAGGGGGCGTGTACGAGCAGTACTTC.

The chain uses TRBV4-1 and TRBJ2-2; 7 bases map to TRBD2. Germline CDR1 is MGHRA and CDR2 is YSYEKL. This CDR3 is 17 amino acids long. V trimming: 3 bases; J trimming: 0 bases; junction bases outside the gene matches: 7. CDR3 loop: CASSHPGEGPNTGELFF. For the CDR3, the DNA is TGCGCCAGCAGCCACCCTGGGGAGGGCCCGAACACCGGGGAGCTGTTTTTT.

The chain joins TRBV11-2 to TRBJ2-2, with no clear D. The CDR3 loop spans 12 amino acids. The germline V and J ends were trimmed by 3 bases and 7 bases, with 6 bases remaining between them. The germline gives CDR1 SGHAT, CDR2 FQNNGV. The CDR3 nucleotides are TGTGCCAGCAGCTTTACGGGCGGGGAGCTGTTTTTT. It yields the protein CASSFTGGELFF. Looking up the rest from reference TRBV11-2 and TRBJ2-2 gives the full variable domain: EAGVAQSPRYKIIEKRQSVAFWCNPISGHATLYWYQQILGQGPKLLIQFQNNGVVDDSQLPKDRFSAERLKGVDSTLKIQPAKLEDSAVYLCASSFTGGELFFGEGSRLTVL.

The chain combines TRBV6-6 with TRBJ2-5, with TRBD2 as a possible D gene (6 bases). Between the trimmed V and J ends, which lost 4 bases and 5 bases, there was a span of 17 bases. Germline V CDR1 and CDR2: MNHNY, SVGAGI (reference sequence). The CDR3 loop spans 15 amino acids. The CDR3 is CASSFRDSMGETQYF. Written as DNA, the CDR3 is TGTGCCAGCAGTTTCCGGGACTCCATGGGGGAGACCCAGTACTTC.

The rearrangement uses TRBV28 and TRBJ1-5; tentatively, D is TRBD1 (5 bases). The V end lost 7 bases, the J end lost 1 base, and 14 bases lay between the germline ends. Germline V CDR1 and CDR2: MDHEN, SYDVKM. The CDR3 runs 15 residues. The CDR3 is CASTWGSRSNQPQHF. The DNA for the CDR3 is TGTGCCAGCACCTGGGGCAGCAGGAGCAATCAGCCCCAGCATTTT. The complete variable domain, with remaining parts taken from reference TRBV28 and TRBJ1-5, reads DVKVTQSSRYLVKRTGEKVFLECVQDMDHENMFWYRQDPGLGLRLIYFSYDVKMKEKGDIPEGYSVSREKKERFSLILESASTNQTSMYLCASTWGSRSNQPQHFGDGTRLSIL.

The rearrangement links TRBV2 to TRBJ2-1; TRBD1 matches 7 bases. Germline lookup yields CDR1 SNHLY and CDR2 FYNNEI. The CDR3 sequence is 14 residues long. J lost 9 bases, V lost 7 bases, and 12 bases had no gene match. CDR3 sequence reads: CASTALTGALEQFF. The CDR3 coding sequence is TGTGCCAGCACCGCCCTTACAGGGGCCCTTGAGCAGTTCTTC.

The rearrangement joins TRBV7-9 to TRBJ1-1, with D uncertain. The CDR3 covers 13 residues. With 5 bases removed from V and 1 base from J, the gap between germline ends came to 8 bases. Germline V gene sequence: CDR1 SEHNR, CDR2 FQNEAQ (reference sequence). CDR3 coding DNA: TGTGCCAGCAGCGATGACTGGAACACTGAAGCTTTCTTT. It translates to CASSDDWNTEAFF.

The chain combines TRBV9 with TRBJ1-3; 7 nucleotides line up with TRBD1. The CDR3 consists of 14 residues. Looked up from germline, CDR1 is SGDLS and CDR2 is YYNGEE. After removal of 3 bases from V and 4 bases from J, the junction contained 4 bases not matched to a gene. Here the CDR3 DNA reads TGTGCCAGCAGCGGATCGACAGGGGGAAACACCATATATTTT. Encoded protein: CASSGSTGGNTIYF.

The rearrangement links TRBV4-1 to TRBJ1-1, with D perhaps TRBD1 (6 bases). The CDR3 contains 15 residues. The germline gives CDR1 MGHRA, CDR2 YSYEKL. Trimming took off 2 bases at V and 1 base at J, with 11 bases between the two ends. The CDR3 DNA is TGCGCCAGCAGCCAACATCGGACAGCGAACACTGAAGCTTTCTTT. As protein: CASSQHRTANTEAFF.

J is TRBJ1-3 and V is TRBV5-3; D is unclear. TRBV5-3 is filed as an ORF, its function uncertain. The CDR3 has 16 residues. Between the trimmed V and J ends, which lost 0 bases and 0 bases, there was a span of 10 bases. The chain's CDR3 is CARSLEADASGNTIYF. CDR3 DNA: TGTGCCAGAAGCTTGGAGGCGGATGCCTCTGGAAACACCATATATTTT.

The chain employs TRBV7-9 and TRBJ1-1, with D tentatively TRBD1 (5 bases). The CDR3 extends over 14 amino acids. Germline lookup yields CDR1 SEHNR and CDR2 FQNEAQ (reference sequence). V dropped 7 bases and J dropped 0 bases, with 12 bases sitting between them. The CDR3 nucleotides are TGTGCCAGCACCCAGGAGGGGATGAACACTGAAGCTTTCTTT. Its protein product is CASTQEGMNTEAFF. The full variable domain, rest sourced from reference TRBV7-9 and TRBJ1-1, is DTGVSQNPRHKITKRGQNVTFRCDPISEHNRLYWYRQTLGQGPEFLTYFQNEAQLEKSRLLSDRFSAERPKGSFSTLEIQRTEQGDSAMYLCASTQEGMNTEAFFGQGTRLTVV.

The table lists this clone with a count of one. Germline is not matched at one junction end, which may reflect a read error. V gene TRBV15 combines with J gene TRBJ2-3; no clear D gene. Germline CDR1 is LNHNV and CDR2 is YYDKDF (reference sequence). This CDR3 spans 12 amino acids. In nucleotides, the CDR3 is TGTGCCACCAGCAGGGGTACAGATACGCGGTATTTT. Residues: CATSRGTDTRYF.

On this clone itself: The same CDR3 can be traced to other DNA sequences in this sample. V is TRBV7-9 and J is TRBJ2-5; D perhaps matches TRBD2 (6 bases). In germline, CDR1 is SEHNR, CDR2 FQNEAQ (reference sequence). The CDR3 is 13 amino acids. V shed 5 bases and J shed 4 bases, with 11 bases lying between them. The CDR3 sequence is CASSPGVGETQYF. The CDR3 DNA reads TGTGCCAGCAGCCCGGGGGTGGGAGAGACCCAGTACTTC. The full variable domain, completed using reference TRBV7-9 and TRBJ2-5, is DTGVSQNPRHKITKRGQNVTFRCDPISEHNRLYWYRQTLGQGPEFLTYFQNEAQLEKSRLLSDRFSAERPKGSFSTLEIQRTEQGDSAMYLCASSPGVGETQYFGPGTRLLVL.

The chain recombines TRBV9 with TRBJ1-1, with D possibly TRBD1 on 6 matching bases. Germline V lookup: CDR1 SGDLS, CDR2 YYNGEE. The ends were cut back, 4 bases at V and 4 bases at J, with 11 bases in the middle. The CDR3 is 13 amino acids. The CDR3 here is CASSSGQRTEAFF. The CDR3 DNA sequence: TGTGCCAGCAGCTCTGGACAGCGCACTGAAGCTTTCTTT.

CDR3 DNA sequence: TGCGCCAGCAGCCCCGCCTACGCTGACAGGAACACTGAAGCTTTCTTT. Its protein product is CASSPAYADRNTEAFF. The rearrangement links TRBV5-1 to TRBJ1-1; a possible D gene is TRBD1 (5 bases). V was shortened by 4 bases and J by 1 base, with 17 bases between the two germline ends. The CDR3 has 16 residues. Germline V gene data show CDR1 as SGHRS and CDR2 as YFSETQ.